This TCR beta chain was sequenced for a study of shared clonotypes between healthy human individuals (dated by TCRdb to 2019 to 2021). About the investigation overall: Three men and two women, aged 18 to 49 years, made up the cohort. Different laboratories and diverse techniques were used to prepare libraries and sequence TCR repertoires, to increase sequencing depth and limit assay-specific biases. Each donor's leukapheresis produced roughly between roughly 0.9 and 9 billion PBMCs. To estimate repertoire size and how much clonotypes are shared between individuals, the study performed deep sequencing of blood TCR repertoires from roughly five healthy adults. For each donor, CD4 naive and CD4 memory were each given three plates, CD8 naive was given two plates, and CD8 memory was given one plate.

With respect to this clone: The antigen it binds to is not known. No much larger clone is present one base from it, and per-base qualities are unavailable.

Donors were healthy HIV-negative adults with no recently reported acute infections or vaccinations. Every donor was a Caucasian adult residing in Nashville, Tennessee, USA. CD4+ T cells were enriched through magnetic negative selection, after which naive cells were positively selected on CD45RA and the remaining negative fraction served as the memory subset. Blood was collected by leukapheresis, and PBMCs were isolated by Ficoll-Histopaque density gradient centrifugation and then cryopreserved in liquid nitrogen vapor phase. Analytical flow cytometry was used to check the purity and quantity of every magnetically sorted T cell population. Genomic DNA was isolated from each sorted fraction and quantified by UV absorbance on a Nanodrop 2000c. The CDR3 measures 17 amino acids from cysteine to phenylalanine. The retained sequence is limited to the CDR3, 51 bases, with the frame set at the first base. V is cut by 0 bases and J by 0 bases, and the space between the germline ends is 12 bases. Looking up the germline V gene (reference sequence) yields CDR1 GTSNPN and CDR2 SVGIG.

What the authors observed across the whole study: Clonotypes shared by all four sorted-subset donors showed higher generation probabilities than non-shared clonotypes. Sampling was restricted to blood, and TCR repertoires in tissue are likely to differ from TCR repertoires in blood. Sharing across a few donors was observed for around 4.8% of naive CD4, under 4% of naive CD8, over 2% of memory CD4, and around 0.42% of memory CD8 clonotypes. Because the study included only a small number of donors, the genetic and exposure-history diversity represented was limited. Pairwise subsampling indicated that sequencing depth was expected to affect the degree of clonotype sharing among donors. Naive subsets generally had larger estimated clonotype richness than memory subsets. Even with the large sequencing depth, rarefaction of the sorted-subset datasets indicated that sequencing was incomplete.

TCR CDR3 regions were amplified from genomic DNA by multiplex PCR using the deep immunoSEQ assay. Extracted genomic DNA from each cell subset was distributed evenly across all wells of several immunoSEQ 96-well plates, and each plate was treated as a replicate. For sorted subsets, approximately 190 ng of genomic DNA, equivalent to around 29,000 T cell genomes, went into each replicate PCR. The purified libraries were quantified using a Qubit 3.0 fluorometer, sized with a Bioanalyzer 2100, and then quantified again using the KAPA Library Quantification kit. Every immunoSEQ 96-well plate was sequenced on a separate single-read 150-cycle Illumina NextSeq 550 flow cell. Per the authors' processing: Because the immunoSEQ output included only junctional sequences and no quality scores, the filtering could not be the same as the filtering used for full-length reads. Sequences were annotated with PyIR, a Python wrapper for IgBLAST v1.9, using IMGT germline references to assign V/J genes and CDR3. Reads were filtered out if the reads had weak V/J assignments (E-value above 1e-6), no CDR3, stop codons, out-of-frame junctions, or ambiguous translated residues. V3J clonotypes were defined as sequences sharing the same inferred V gene, J gene, and CDR3 amino acid sequence. Percentage overlap between repertoires was computed as shared unique clonotypes divided by the size of the smaller repertoire. Three approaches were used to assess repertoire richness: RTK rarefaction, the Chao1 estimator, and Recon v2.1 estimates of unobserved clonotypes. Generation probabilities were computed with OLGA for all TCRbeta clonotypes obtained by the gDNA method from a handful of donors. The clones in this table, taken by TCRdb from immuneACCESS, are in-frame only. Not every clone is retained; where verified, under half of the shortfall comes from an unresolved V gene, and the cause of the rest is unknown. The V and J calls and clone size come from that table; D and trimming were worked out from the DNA. Recorded for this sample are about 960,000 clones; 76% of them occurred a single time. Over 1.3% of the sample goes to the ten largest clones.

The sequenced sample was memory CD4+ T cells sorted from blood. Explained via the paper, the cell subset or site label denotes: CD45RA-negative fraction. This receptor was identified in a man aged 18 to 30 in good health. Recombination linked TRBV30 to TRBJ2-6, with the identity of the D gene unclear. The base sequence is TGTGCCTGGAGTGTACTGAAGGTCAGCTCTGGGGCCAACGTCCTGACTTTC. Its coded protein is CAWSVLKVSSGANVLTF.